What follows describes a single T cell receptor beta chain. No antigen is known for it. This entry comes from a study of monozygotic twins with inflammatory bowel disease. Broader study findings: Different T cell subtypes could not be distinguished.

cDNA encoding TCRalpha and TCRbeta underwent two nested PCRs of 16 and 9 cycles, each of which was followed by bead purification. TCRdb re-called the 5' RACE reads and gives one entry per CDR3 protein, without DNA. Its listing shows 300,000 to 400,000 distinct CDR3 sequences. Each donor gave less than 3 ml of peripheral blood. The CDR3 is 14 residues long. Germline V gene sequence: CDR1 MNHNY, CDR2 SVGAGI (reference sequence). Sequenced input: blood. The chain is built from TRBV6-6 and TRBJ2-2; TCRdb's D call of TRBD1 is untestable without DNA. The TCR comes from a human donor with ulcerative colitis or Crohn's disease, or a healthy co-twin of an affected twin (not recorded which). The CDR3 is CASIPDRRRSELFF.